These 32 T cell receptor beta chains share one sample of origin, sequenced in a study of blood T cell repertoires in COVID-19. Profiling relied on immunoSEQ multiplex PCR, and the TCRdb table lists in-frame clones only, not all of them. The sample carries 7,000 or so clones, nearly 90% recorded once. Sequencing input: peripheral blood. These receptor sequences come from a man between 65 and 80 years old with active COVID-19.

The genes are TRBV27 and TRBJ2-2; D is ambiguous. V was trimmed by 2 bases and J by 3 bases, leaving 4 bases between them. Germline values: CDR1 MNHEY, CDR2 SMNVEV (reference sequence). The CDR3 has 13 amino acids. CDR3 sequence reads: CASSLPYTGELFF. The CDR3 bases are TGTGCCAGCAGTTTACCATACACCGGGGAGCTGTTTTTT.

This chain uses TRBV3-1 (or the pseudogene TRBV3-2) with TRBJ2-7; the D gene is possibly TRBD2 (7 bases). The CDR3 runs 18 residues. V was cut by 1 base and J by 7 bases, with 26 bases left in between. Germline CDR1 reads LGHDT; CDR2 reads YNNKEL (reference sequence). The CDR3 nucleotides read TGTGCCAGCAGCCAAGGTCGCGCAGGCGGGGGCCTCCCGTGGGAGCAGTACTTC. Amino acids: CASSQGRAGGGLPWEQYF.

The chain carries TRBV2 and TRBJ1-2; D not resolved. There are 14 residues in the CDR3. Trimming shortened V by 1 base and J by 6 bases, and 12 bases separated the two germline ends. Per the germline V gene, CDR1 is SNHLY and CDR2 is FYNNEI. The DNA for the CDR3 is TGTGCCAGCAGTGAAGGCGGCCAAGCGGATGGCTACACCTTC. Residues: CASSEGGQADGYTF.

This sequence joins TRBV6-2 or TRBV6-3 and TRBJ1-1; weak D call: TRBD1 (6 bases). Germline CDR1 is MNHEY and CDR2 is SVGEGT. V was pared by 2 bases and J by 8 bases, with 12 bases between. The CDR3 spans 13 residues. In DNA, the CDR3 is TGTGCCAGCAGTTACGGGAGGGGGTCCGAAGCTTTCTTT. Protein: CASSYGRGSEAFF.

The rearrangement links TRBV5-4 to TRBJ2-2, with D perhaps matching TRBD2 (7 bases). Trimming stripped 0 bases from V and 2 bases from J, with 11 bases between. The CDR3 is 16 amino acids. Germline V gives CDR1 SGHNT, CDR2 YYREEE (reference sequence). The CDR3 protein is CASSLDAGANTGELFF. CDR3 sequence (DNA): TGTGCCAGCAGCTTGGATGCGGGGGCCAACACCGGGGAGCTGTTTTTT.

The V gene is TRBV6-2 or TRBV6-3, the J gene TRBJ2-2; 7 bases are shared with TRBD1. Germline CDR1 MNHEY, CDR2 SVGEGT. This CDR3 is 17 amino acids long. Trimming removed 4 bases from V and 5 bases from J; junction bases left unmatched: 13. The DNA for the CDR3 is TGTGCCAGCAGTTCCTCGGACAGGCCTTTAGAGACCGGGGAGCTGTTTTTT. This translates into CASSSSDRPLETGELFF.

This clone has just one count. J is TRBJ2-7 and V is TRBV27; 11 bases align to TRBD1. The CDR3 runs to 14 residues. Germline values: CDR1 MNHEY, CDR2 SMNVEV (reference sequence). V trimming: 7 bases; J trimming: 7 bases; junction bases outside the gene matches: 9. CDR3 in DNA: TGTGCCAGCACTCTGGGACAGGGGGTTGGGGAGCAGTACTTC. This sequence encodes CASTLGQGVGEQYF.

The DNA for the CDR3 is TGTGCCAGCAGCCCTAGGCGCTCCTATAATTCACCCCTCCACTTT. Its translation is CASSPRRSYNSPLHF. The chain couples TRBV11-2 to TRBJ1-6, with D unresolved. CDR1 is SGHAT and CDR2 is FQNNGV in the germline V gene. The CDR3 is 15 residues long. Trimming took 5 bases from V and 0 from J, leaving 8 bases between them.

This rearrangement joins TRBV6-2 or TRBV6-3 to TRBJ2-1; 7 bases fit TRBD1. Germline V gives CDR1 MNHEY, CDR2 SVGEGT. This CDR3 is built from 15 residues. V gave up 4 bases and J gave up 4 bases; unmatched junction bases: 7. CDR3 in amino acids: CASSFTGTAYNEQFF. The DNA of the CDR3 is TGTGCCAGCAGTTTCACCGGGACAGCATACAATGAGCAGTTCTTC.

The chain links TRBV21-1 to TRBJ2-7; the DNA was not used to check the table's D call, TRBD2. TRBV21-1 is a documented pseudogene. CDR3 length: 15 residues. CDR3 nucleotides: TGTGCCAGCCTTTTTCGAGAAAACCTCTCCTACGAGCAGTACTTC. Translating gives CASLFRENLSYEQYF.

The chain carries TRBV2 and TRBJ2-5, with 16 bases that match TRBD2. The trim removed 10 bases at V and 5 bases at J, leaving 16 bases unmatched. Germline loops: CDR1 SNHLY, CDR2 FYNNEI. The CDR3 contains 18 residues. The CDR3 loop reads CATRDWGTSGGAVETQYF. DNA of the CDR3: TGTGCCACCCGCGATTGGGGGACTAGCGGGGGGGCCGTGGAGACCCAGTACTTC. Based on the CDR3 plus reference TRBV2 and TRBJ2-5, the full variable domain is EPEVTQTPSHQVTQMGQEVILRCVPISNHLYFYWYRQILGQKVEFLVSFYNNEISEKSEIFDDQFSVERPDGSNFTLKIRSTKLEDSAMYFCATRDWGTSGGAVETQYFGPGTRLLVL.

This clone was detected only a few times. The chain carries TRBV14 and TRBJ1-4; a possible D gene is TRBD1 (5 bases). Germline lookup yields CDR1 SGHDN and CDR2 FVKESK. CDR3 size: 15 residues. V shed 2 bases and J shed 8 bases, with 15 bases lying between them. In nucleotides, the CDR3 is TGTGCCAGCAGCCAAAGGTCAGGGCTAGGGGAAAAACTGTTTTTT. This encodes CASSQRSGLGEKLFF.

This chain joins TRBV5-8 and TRBJ1-3; 7 bases line up with TRBD1. V lost 3 bases to trimming and J lost 0 bases; unmatched junction nucleotides: 6. The germline gives CDR1 SGHTS, CDR2 YDEGEE. The CDR3 spans 16 residues. In DNA, the CDR3 is TGTGCCAGCAGCTACCAAACAGGGGCCTCTGGAAACACCATATATTTT. It codes for CASSYQTGASGNTIYF.

The chain combines TRBV3-1 (or the pseudogene TRBV3-2) with TRBJ1-2, with D tentatively TRBD1 (6 bases). Germline lookup yields CDR1 LGHDT and CDR2 YNNKEL (reference sequence). The V gene lost 2 bases and the J gene lost 8 bases, with 15 bases spanning the gap. The CDR3 is 14 amino acids. The CDR3 sequence: CASSQLDRRHGYTF. CDR3 nucleotides: TGTGCCAGCAGCCAACTAGACAGGAGGCACGGCTACACCTTC.

This chain connects TRBV5-4 to TRBJ1-1, with D uncertain. V lost 2 bases and J 6 bases, leaving 11 bases between the germline ends. CDR1 is SGHNT, CDR2 YYREEE, per germline (reference sequence). The length of the CDR3 is 13 residues. CDR3 coding DNA: TGTGCCAGCAGCTTAATTGGGGAGGCTGAAGCTTTCTTT. Its translation is CASSLIGEAEAFF. Complete variable domain (other parts from reference TRBV5-4 and TRBJ1-1): ETGVTQSPTHLIKTRGQQVTLRCSSQSGHNTVSWYQQALGQGPQFIFQYYREEENGRGNFPPRFSGLQFPNYSSELNVNALELDDSALYLCASSLIGEAEAFFGQGTRLTVV.

This clone was observed once. The CDR3 loop is CASSLTLAGGGDTQYF. In nucleotides, the CDR3 is TGTGCCAGCAGCTTAACACTAGCGGGGGGCGGAGATACGCAGTATTTT. This rearrangement joins TRBV11-3 to TRBJ2-3; 12 nucleotides match TRBD2. This CDR3 spans 16 amino acids. V lost 2 bases to trimming and J lost 5 bases; unmatched junction nucleotides: 5. CDR1 is SGHNT, CDR2 YENEEA, per germline.

The V gene is TRBV13, the J gene TRBJ1-6; 9 nucleotides agree with TRBD1. With V trimmed by 3 bases and J by 5 bases, 2 bases remained unmatched. CDR1 PRHDT and CDR2 FYEKMQ come from the germline V gene (reference sequence). This CDR3 contains 15 residues. The CDR3 loop reads CASSFRTGDNSPLHF. CDR3 nucleotide sequence: TGTGCCAGCAGCTTCCGGACAGGGGATAATTCACCCCTCCACTTT.

The rearrangement joins TRBV3-1 (or the pseudogene TRBV3-2) to TRBJ2-7, with 9 positions matching TRBD2. The CDR3 contains 14 residues. Unmatched junction bases numbered 5, after V lost 6 bases and J lost 2 bases. The V gene's germline CDR1 is LGHDT and CDR2 YNNKEL (reference sequence). CDR3 coding DNA: TGTGCCAGCAGTCCTAGCGGGACAACCTACGAGCAGTACTTC. Residues: CASSPSGTTYEQYF.

The chain recombines TRBV9 with TRBJ2-3; tentatively, D is TRBD2 (5 bases). Trimming took 0 bases from V and 3 from J, leaving 11 bases between them. CDR1 is SGDLS, CDR2 YYNGEE, per germline. This CDR3 region has 15 residues. This CDR3 reads CASSVAPGKTDTQYF. In DNA, the CDR3 is TGTGCCAGCAGCGTAGCTCCGGGAAAAACAGATACGCAGTATTTT.

The chain is built from TRBV7-9 and TRBJ2-6; D ambiguous. Germline CDR1 SEHNR, CDR2 FQNEAQ (reference sequence). V was clipped by 6 bases and J by 4 bases, with 10 bases between them. The CDR3 length is 14 residues. DNA of the CDR3: TGTGCCAGCAGTTCCACATTGGGGGCCAACGTCCTGACTTTC. This gives the protein CASSSTLGANVLTF.

This clone was observed once. The rearrangement joins TRBV2 to TRBJ1-2; perhaps TRBD1 as D (6 bases). CDR3 length equals 14 residues. V lost 5 bases and J 3 bases, leaving 13 bases between the germline ends. CDR1 SNHLY and CDR2 FYNNEI come from the germline V gene. In DNA form, the CDR3 reads TGTGCCAGCAGTACAGGGTTTGGGTACTATGGCTACACCTTC. It is translated as CASSTGFGYYGYTF.

The chain has TRBV6-6 and TRBJ1-6, with 7 bases aligning to TRBD1. Per the germline V gene, CDR1 is MNHNY and CDR2 is SVGAGI (reference sequence). The CDR3 extends over 15 amino acids. V lost 0 bases to trimming and J lost 10 bases; unmatched junction nucleotides: 6. The CDR3 is CASSYSTGTRSPLHF. CDR3 DNA sequence: TGTGCCAGCAGTTACTCGACAGGGACGCGCTCACCCCTCCACTTT.

V gene TRBV7-2 combines with J gene TRBJ2-5, with TRBD2 matching over 7 bases. The trim removed 3 bases at V and 4 bases at J, leaving 5 bases unmatched. Germline V CDR1 and CDR2: SGHTA, FQGNSA. CDR3 length: 14 amino acids. CDR3 region: CASSFQRGGETQYF. The DNA of the CDR3 is TGTGCCAGCAGCTTCCAGCGGGGAGGAGAGACCCAGTACTTC.

The chain employs TRBV29-1 and TRBJ2-1; TRBD1 matches 7 bases. Unmatched junction bases numbered 2, after V lost 6 bases and J lost 0 bases. CDR1 is SQVTM and CDR2 is ANQGSEA in the germline V gene. The CDR3 sequence is 13 residues long. The CDR3 spells CSVGQDSYNEQFF. In DNA, the CDR3 is TGCAGCGTAGGACAGGACTCCTACAATGAGCAGTTCTTC.

V is TRBV4-3 and J is TRBJ2-1; 9 bases fit TRBD1. The CDR3 spans 15 residues. Looked up from germline, CDR1 is LGHNA and CDR2 is YSLEER. Trimming removed 3 bases from V and 4 bases from J; junction bases left unmatched: 4. CDR3 loop: CASSHRDREYNEQFF. The CDR3 nucleotides are TGCGCCAGCAGCCACCGGGACAGGGAATACAATGAGCAGTTCTTC.

Here the CDR3 DNA reads TGTGCCAGCAGCTTTAGCCTTAGCGGGGGGGTCTACAATGAGCAGTTCTTC. It codes for CASSFSLSGGVYNEQFF. The chain uses TRBV5-4 and TRBJ2-1; 11 positions match TRBD2. This CDR3 has 17 amino acids. The germline V gene encodes CDR1 SGHNT and CDR2 YYREEE (reference sequence). The V and J ends lost 2 bases and 3 bases, in that order; junction bases with no gene match: 7.

The rearrangement links TRBV5-6 to TRBJ1-2, with a tentative D call TRBD1 (6 bases). This CDR3 contains 14 residues. In germline, CDR1 is SGHDT, CDR2 YYEEEE. Trimming left V 4 bases short and J 7 bases short, with 17 bases between. CDR3 bases: TGTGCCAGCAGCCCCGGGACATGGGCCGCTGGCTACACCTTC. Protein product: CASSPGTWAAGYTF. The variable domain in full, completed from reference TRBV5-6 and TRBJ1-2, reads DAGVTQSPTHLIKTRGQQVTLRCSPKSGHDTVSWYQQALGQGPQFIFQYYEEEERQRGNFPDRFSGHQFPNYSSELNVNALLLGDSALYLCASSPGTWAAGYTFGSGTRLTVV.

V gene TRBV13 combines with J gene TRBJ2-1; 9 nucleotides line up with TRBD1. After removal of 5 bases from V and 8 bases from J, the junction contained 4 bases not matched to a gene. This CDR3 has 13 amino acids. Germline V gives CDR1 PRHDT, CDR2 FYEKMQ (reference sequence). In DNA, the CDR3 is TGTGCCAGCAGCGCCCGGGACAGGGATGAGCAGTTCTTC. Protein sequence: CASSARDRDEQFF.

The chain uses TRBV7-2 and TRBJ2-3, with D maybe TRBD1 (5 bases). Germline V gives CDR1 SGHTA, CDR2 FQGNSA. This CDR3 region has 16 residues. The germline V and J ends were trimmed by 0 bases and 2 bases, with 12 bases remaining between them. CDR3 sequence (DNA): TGTGCCAGCAGCTTAGCCGGCCGACAGATCACAGATACGCAGTATTTT. Its protein product is CASSLAGRQITDTQYF. The variable domain in full, completed from reference TRBV7-2 and TRBJ2-3, reads GAGVSQSPSNKVTEKGKDVELRCDPISGHTALYWYRQSLGQGLEFLIYFQGNSAPDKSGLPSDRFSAERTGGSVSTLTIQRTQQEDSAVYLCASSLAGRQITDTQYFGPGTRLTVL.

The sample holds a few counts of this clone. The CDR3 coding sequence is TGTGCCAGCAGCTTTAATGGGGAGGGTCAGCCCCAGCATTTT. This codes for CASSFNGEGQPQHF. The chain links TRBV5-4 to TRBJ1-5, with D uncertain. From germline, CDR1 is SGHNT and CDR2 YYREEE (reference sequence). This CDR3 is 14 amino acids long. With 2 bases removed from V and 6 bases from J, the gap between germline ends came to 12 bases.

This chain joins TRBV6-5 and TRBJ2-3, with D uncertain. V was shortened by 0 bases and J by 6 bases, with 13 bases between the two germline ends. Germline values: CDR1 MNHEY, CDR2 SVGAGI. CDR3 length: 15 residues. CDR3 nucleotides: TGTGCCAGCAGTTACTCGACGAGGCCCGGGGATACGCAGTATTTT. It yields the protein CASSYSTRPGDTQYF.

This clone was detected only a few times. The chain joins TRBV5-1 to TRBJ1-2; D unclear. This CDR3 spans 12 amino acids. Germline loops: CDR1 SGHRS, CDR2 YFSETQ. Trimming stripped 0 bases from V and 5 bases from J, with 5 bases between. CDR3 sequence reads: CASSLGEYGYTF. The CDR3 coding sequence is TGCGCCAGCAGCTTGGGAGAGTATGGCTACACCTTC.